This T cell receptor (beta chain) was captured by sequencing in a study of cytomegalovirus exposure and HLA in healthy donors. Study results and limitations: Being indistinguishable, some V segments were excluded, TRBV6-2 and TRBV6-3 among them. A link between a missense DCLRE1C variant and TCR beta V- and J-gene trimming emerged from a later analysis. A highly shared variant cluster was judged a likely technical artifact.

PCR was performed using 60 Vbeta and 13 Jbeta primers. The assay was immunoSEQ multiplex PCR, and TCRdb's table has in-frame clones only and misses some. The data contain about 120,000 clones, about four fifths of them singletons. This CDR3 has 18 residues. The V gene end was trimmed by 0 bases and the J gene end by 0 bases; junction bases not matched to a gene: 5. Germline V gene data show CDR1 as MGHRA and CDR2 as YSYEKL. This clone has a handful of counts. Its matching antigen is unknown. The TCR comes from a woman between 18 and 29 years old in good health and CMV-seronegative. V is TRBV4-1 and J is TRBJ2-2; 9 positions agree with TRBD2. The sample comprised PBMCs. Here the CDR3 reads CASSQEGSGGPNTGELFF. The DNA for the CDR3 is TGCGCCAGCAGCCAAGAAGGTAGCGGGGGCCCGAACACCGGGGAGCTGTTTTTT.